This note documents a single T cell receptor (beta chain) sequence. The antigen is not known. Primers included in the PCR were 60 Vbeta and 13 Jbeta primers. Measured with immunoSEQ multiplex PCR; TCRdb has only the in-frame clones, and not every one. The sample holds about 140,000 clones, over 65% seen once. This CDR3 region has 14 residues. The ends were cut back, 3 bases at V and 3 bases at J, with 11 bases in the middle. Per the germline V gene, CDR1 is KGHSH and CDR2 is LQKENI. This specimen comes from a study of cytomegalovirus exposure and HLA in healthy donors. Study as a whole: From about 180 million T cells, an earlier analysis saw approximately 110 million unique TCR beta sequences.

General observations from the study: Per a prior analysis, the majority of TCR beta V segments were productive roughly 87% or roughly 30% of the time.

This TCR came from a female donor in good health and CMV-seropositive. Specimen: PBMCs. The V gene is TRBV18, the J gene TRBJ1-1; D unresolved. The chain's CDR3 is CASSPIAWDTEAFF. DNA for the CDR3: TGTGCCAGCTCACCCATAGCCTGGGACACTGAAGCTTTCTTT.